One and the same sample provided the 20 T cell receptor beta chains below, sequenced in a study of cytomegalovirus exposure and HLA in healthy donors. The PCR contained 60 Vbeta and 13 Jbeta primers. Measured with immunoSEQ multiplex PCR; TCRdb has only the in-frame clones, and not every one. The sample shows more than 110,000 clones, roughly 77% of them seen only once. The specimen was PBMCs. These receptor sequences come from a male donor in good health and CMV-seronegative.

V usage is TRBV6-5 and J usage is TRBJ2-2; unclear D gene. This CDR3 region has 15 residues. Trimming took 5 bases from V and 0 from J, leaving 10 bases between them. Germline CDR1 reads MNHEY; CDR2 reads SVGAGI. The DNA for the CDR3 is TGTGCCAGCAGTGGAGAGGCAGCGAACACCGGGGAGCTGTTTTTT. It translates to CASSGEAANTGELFF.

This clone was counted between two and nine times. The chain links TRBV5-1 to TRBJ1-2, with 7 positions matching TRBD1. This CDR3 has 14 amino acids. Germline CDR1 reads SGHRS; CDR2 reads YFSETQ. The trim removed 0 bases at V and 6 bases at J, leaving 5 bases unmatched. CDR3 sequence (DNA): TGCGCCAGCAGCTTGGCCTCGACAGGGAATGGCTACACCTTC. Translation: CASSLASTGNGYTF. The full variable domain, its missing parts supplied by reference TRBV5-1 and TRBJ1-2, is KAGVTQTPRYLIKTRGQQVTLSCSPISGHRSVSWYQQTPGQGLQFLFEYFSETQRNKGNFPGRFSGRQFSNSRSEMNVSTLELGDSALYLCASSLASTGNGYTFGSGTRLTVV.

This clone showed up just a few times. The genes are TRBV18 and TRBJ2-3; D is unclear. Germline CDR1 and CDR2: KGHSH and LQKENI. The CDR3 is 11 amino acids. Trimming took off 5 bases at V and 6 bases at J, with 6 bases between the two ends. CDR3 loop: CASSYMDTQYF. CDR3 nucleotides: TGTGCCAGCTCATATATGGATACGCAGTATTTT.

This rearrangement joins TRBV5-1 to TRBJ1-3; no reliable D call. Trimming left V 7 bases short and J 0 bases short, with 17 bases between. The length of the CDR3 is 16 residues. CDR1 SGHRS and CDR2 YFSETQ come from the germline V gene. In nucleotides, the CDR3 is TGCGCCAGCTTCCTCCGAGCGGCTGCCTCTGGAAACACCATATATTTT. Its protein is CASFLRAAASGNTIYF.

The chain couples TRBV5-3 to TRBJ2-7, with 8 bases identical to TRBD2. TRBV5-3 is an ORF; its function is uncertain. V was pared by 1 base and J by 0 bases, with 3 bases of the junction left unmatched. The length of the CDR3 is 15 residues. CDR3 sequence (DNA): TGTGCCAGAAGCTTGCTAGCGGGTATCTCCTACGAGCAGTACTTC. Translating gives CARSLLAGISYEQYF.

The chain links TRBV19 to TRBJ1-5; 8 bases agree with TRBD1. V was pared by 6 bases and J by 2 bases, with 12 bases of the junction left unmatched. CDR3 length: 17 amino acids. Germline loops: CDR1 LNHDA, CDR2 SQIVND (reference sequence). The CDR3 is CASSRITGGLGNQPQHF. The CDR3 DNA sequence: TGTGCCAGTAGCAGGATTACAGGGGGATTGGGCAATCAGCCCCAGCATTTT.

The rearrangement joins TRBV7-9 to TRBJ2-7; 11 positions agree with TRBD1. V shed 5 bases, J shed 1 base, and the junction held 1 base outside the gene matches. Germline lookup yields CDR1 SEHNR and CDR2 FQNEAQ (reference sequence). CDR3 length: 14 residues. CDR3 sequence reads: CASSGQGASYEQYF. The CDR3 region has the DNA TGTGCCAGCAGCGGACAGGGGGCGTCCTACGAGCAGTACTTC.

This clone was seen only a few times. V gene TRBV15 combines with J gene TRBJ2-7, with D maybe TRBD2 (5 bases). Per the germline V gene, CDR1 is LNHNV and CDR2 is YYDKDF (reference sequence). The CDR3 totals 15 residues. V gave up 0 bases and J gave up 3 bases, with 12 bases separating them. CDR3 DNA: TGTGCCACCAGCAGAGAGAGACAAGCGGTCTACGAGCAGTACTTC. It encodes CATSRERQAVYEQYF.

The gene calls are TRBV29-1 and TRBJ2-5; 13 nucleotides agree with TRBD2. The junction had 2 bases not matched to a gene; V was cut back by 6 bases and J by 1 base. CDR3 length equals 14 residues. Germline V gene lookup returns CDR1 SQVTM and CDR2 ANQGSEA. CDR3 loop: CSVRLAGGQETQYF. The CDR3, as DNA: TGCAGCGTACGACTAGCGGGGGGCCAAGAGACCCAGTACTTC. Supplemented by reference TRBV29-1 and TRBJ2-5, the full variable domain reads SAVISQKPSRDICQRGTSLTIQCQVDSQVTMMFWYRQQPGQSLTLIATANQGSEATYESGFVIDKFPISRPNLTFSTLTVSNMSPEDSSIYLCSVRLAGGQETQYFGPGTRLLVL.

The chain uses TRBV11-2 and TRBJ2-7; TRBD1 matches 10 bases. Germline V gives CDR1 SGHAT, CDR2 FQNNGV. The CDR3 is 14 residues long. V was pared by 6 bases and J by 7 bases, with 9 bases of the junction left unmatched. DNA of the CDR3: TGTGCCAGCAGAGGGGGGGACAGGGGTGGAGAGCAGTACTTC. Translating gives CASRGGDRGGEQYF. Full variable domain (rest looked up from reference TRBV11-2 and TRBJ2-7): EAGVAQSPRYKIIEKRQSVAFWCNPISGHATLYWYQQILGQGPKLLIQFQNNGVVDDSQLPKDRFSAERLKGVDSTLKIQPAKLEDSAVYLCASRGGDRGGEQYFGPGTRLTVT.

The chain joins TRBV21-1 to TRBJ1-1; the table names TRBD1, a call not compared with the DNA. TRBV21-1 corresponds to a pseudogene. The CDR3 is made up of 14 amino acids. The CDR3 nucleotides read TGTGCCAGTTGGACGGACAATTGGGACACTGAAGCTTTCTTT. The encoded protein is CASWTDNWDTEAFF.

This clone was observed once. The V call is TRBV5-4, the J call TRBJ2-2; 10 bases map to TRBD2. With V trimmed by 4 bases and J by 4 bases, 19 bases remained unmatched. Germline CDR1 SGHNT, CDR2 YYREEE (reference sequence). The CDR3 runs to 20 residues. CDR3: CASSLPGWGSGGAGTGELFF. For the CDR3, the DNA is TGTGCCAGCAGCCTCCCGGGCTGGGGCAGCGGGGGGGCCGGCACCGGGGAGCTGTTTTTT.

The chain carries TRBV5-4 and TRBJ2-1; 11 bases align to TRBD2. The CDR3 sequence is 16 residues long. Trimming at V came to 0 bases and at J to 2 bases, leaving 1 base not matched to a gene. In germline, CDR1 is SGHNT, CDR2 YYREEE (reference sequence). The DNA of the CDR3 is TGTGCCAGCAGCTTGGGTAGCGGGGGGGCCTACAATGAGCAGTTCTTC. This codes for CASSLGSGGAYNEQFF.

This clone has a single count. V and J are TRBV9 and TRBJ2-5, with 10 bases that match TRBD1. Germline V gene sequence: CDR1 SGDLS, CDR2 YYNGEE. This CDR3 is 15 amino acids long. After removal of 1 base from V and 3 bases from J, the junction contained 3 bases not matched to a gene. The CDR3 here is CASSVRGTGEETQYF. The CDR3 DNA is TGTGCCAGCAGCGTAAGGGGGACAGGGGAAGAGACCCAGTACTTC.

The CDR3 spells CASSLGGQGVEGYTF. The CDR3, as DNA: TGTGCCAGCAGCCTTGGAGGACAGGGGGTAGAAGGCTACACCTTC. This chain joins TRBV7-9 and TRBJ1-2; the match to TRBD1 covers 10 bases. CDR3 length: 15 residues. Losses at the gene ends were 5 bases for V and 8 bases for J; bases not matched to a gene: 11. Germline CDR1 reads SEHNR; CDR2 reads FQNEAQ (reference sequence).

This clone was seen once. The gene calls are TRBV7-2 and TRBJ1-1; no definite D call. Germline V gives CDR1 SGHTA, CDR2 FQGNSA. This CDR3 region has 14 residues. Trimming took off 1 base at V and 0 bases at J, with 6 bases between the two ends. The CDR3 sequence: CASSLGRMNTEAFF. The CDR3 region has the DNA TGTGCCAGCAGCTTAGGCAGAATGAACACTGAAGCTTTCTTT.

J is TRBJ2-1 and V is TRBV6-6; weak D call: TRBD1 (5 bases). V dropped 4 bases and J dropped 3 bases, with 13 bases sitting between them. Germline CDR1 is MNHNY and CDR2 is SVGAGI (reference sequence). This CDR3 has 15 residues. The CDR3 DNA follows: TGTGCCAGCAGTTCGACCGACAGTTACTACAATGAGCAGTTCTTC. This sequence encodes CASSSTDSYYNEQFF.

V usage is TRBV19 and J usage is TRBJ2-4; D not resolved. V was cut by 3 bases and J by 9 bases, with 18 bases left in between. This CDR3 has 15 amino acids. Germline V gene data show CDR1 as LNHDA and CDR2 as SQIVND (reference sequence). CDR3 residues: CASSIGEPTGPIQYF. The CDR3 DNA sequence: TGTGCCAGTAGTATCGGAGAACCCACCGGCCCCATTCAGTACTTC.

V is TRBV6-1 and J is TRBJ2-1; 12 bases map to TRBD2. The CDR3 covers 19 residues. V gave up 1 base and J gave up 4 bases; unmatched junction bases: 11. Germline V gene data show CDR1 as MNHNS and CDR2 as SASEGT. The CDR3 sequence: CASSEVGGTSGHRYNEQFF. CDR3 nucleotides: TGTGCCAGCAGTGAAGTGGGAGGGACTAGCGGGCATCGTTACAATGAGCAGTTCTTC.

The CDR3, as DNA: TGCAGCGTTGCTGAGGAGGGAGGAGACTATGGCTACACCTTC. It is translated as CSVAEEGGDYGYTF. V usage is TRBV29-1 and J usage is TRBJ1-2; D unresolved. Trimming cost V 4 bases and J 3 bases, with 15 bases left between them. Germline loops: CDR1 SQVTM, CDR2 ANQGSEA. This CDR3 contains 14 residues.